The 7 T cell receptor beta chains below were found in one sample sequenced in a study of T cells in Graves' hyperthyroidism and ophthalmopathy (dated by TCRdb to the late 2010s). Library creation used multiplex PCR. Reads for this sample came from an Illumina HiSeq 2000. TCR beta CDR3 regions were amplified from RNA transcripts. For the first round of RT-PCR on the TCR CDR3, the HTBI primer set was used together with the Qiagen OneStep RT-PCR kit. In-frame beta chains were kept once TCRdb had trimmed the public reads at Q25 with fastp and called clones with MiXCR. For every CDR3 protein sequence, its rows merge into one entry that carries the most common genes and DNA. Across this sample there are nearly 750,000 distinct CDR3 sequences, with around a third seen only once. Clones ranked in the top ten supply more than 25% of the sample. The source material was blood. Every receptor here comes from a woman aged 40 to 50 with Graves' hyperthyroidism.

This chain uses TRBV7-2 with TRBJ1-4, with 7 bases matching TRBD1. Trimming took 4 bases from V and 5 from J; bases not matched to a gene: 4. Germline CDR1 and CDR2: SGHTA and FQGNSA. The CDR3 is 14 residues long. The CDR3 is CASSSYRGNEKLFF. CDR3 nucleotide sequence: TGTGCCAGCAGCTCCTACAGGGGAAATGAAAAACTGTTTTTT. The whole variable domain, remainder taken from reference TRBV7-2 and TRBJ1-4, is GAGVSQSPSNKVTEKGKDVELRCDPISGHTALYWYRQSLGQGLEFLIYFQGNSAPDKSGLPSDRFSAERTGGSVSTLTIQRTQQEDSAVYLCASSSYRGNEKLFFGSGTQLSVL.

This clonotype showed up many times. This sequence joins TRBV12-3 or TRBV12-4 and TRBJ1-2; perhaps TRBD1 as D (6 bases). V gave up 6 bases and J gave up 4 bases, with 12 bases separating them. The CDR3 consists of 13 residues. This CDR3 reads CASRFRGSYGYTF. For the CDR3, the DNA is TGTGCCAGCAGATTCAGGGGTAGCTATGGCTACACCTTC.

The chain has TRBV20-1 and TRBJ2-7; D is tentatively TRBD1 or TRBD2 (5 bases each). From germline, CDR1 is DFQATT and CDR2 SNEGSKA (reference sequence). Deletions cut 3 bases from V and 4 bases from J, with 19 bases between. CDR3 length: 15 residues. CDR3 residues: CSASSGTGSGYEQYF. CDR3 sequence (DNA): TGCAGTGCTAGCAGCGGAACAGGCTCGGGGTACGAGCAGTACTTC.

This clonotype occurred many times. This chain joins TRBV6-5 and TRBJ2-6; D unresolved. This CDR3 is 15 amino acids long. Trimming stripped 2 bases from V and 0 bases from J, with 5 bases between. Per the germline V gene, CDR1 is MNHEY and CDR2 is SVGAGI. The CDR3 is CASSYRSSGANVLTF. CDR3 sequence (DNA): TGTGCCAGCAGTTACCGGAGCTCTGGGGCCAACGTCCTGACTTTC.

This clonotype was observed a handful of times. This chain joins TRBV2 and TRBJ1-2; D not resolved. The V and J ends lost 1 base and 8 bases respectively, with 5 bases between them. The germline CDR1 and CDR2 sequences are SNHLY and FYNNEI. There are 11 residues in the CDR3. The CDR3 coding sequence is TGTGCCAGCAGTGAAGGGAGGGGCTACACCTTC. Amino acid sequence: CASSEGRGYTF. The whole variable domain, filled in from reference TRBV2 and TRBJ1-2, reads EPEVTQTPSHQVTQMGQEVILRCVPISNHLYFYWYRQILGQKVEFLVSFYNNEISEKSEIFDDQFSVERPDGSNFTLKIRSTKLEDSAMYFCASSEGRGYTFGSGTRLTVV.

This clonotype has ten or more counts. The genes are TRBV10-3 and TRBJ2-7, with 7 bases matching TRBD1. V gave up 5 bases and J gave up 1 base; unmatched junction bases: 5. The CDR3 is made up of 14 amino acids. Germline CDR1 and CDR2: ENHRY and SYGVKD. The CDR3 DNA follows: TGTGCCATCAGTACCGGGACAGATTCCTACGAGCAGTACTTC. Residues: CAISTGTDSYEQYF.

The V call is TRBV29-1, the J call TRBJ2-5, with unresolved D. This CDR3 contains 10 residues. Germline values: CDR1 SQVTM, CDR2 ANQGSEA. V lost 8 bases and J 3 bases, leaving 7 bases between the germline ends. The chain's CDR3 is CSSGEETQYF. The CDR3 DNA reads TGCAGCTCTGGGGAAGAGACCCAGTACTTC.